The entry below gives a single T cell receptor beta chain sequence along with its context. The antigen remains unidentified. Clones were read by immunoSEQ multiplex PCR, and TCRdb kept only the in-frame ones, dropping some. The sample holds about 80,000 clones, about nine tenths seen once. This specimen comes from a study of PD-L1 blockade in urothelial cancer. Study context: Patients previously received 0 to 3 chemotherapy regimens. Samples of blood were analyzed 3 weeks (second dose) and 6 weeks after treatment start.

Study results and limitations: Pretreatment TCR clonality in blood under the median foretold superior survival. Tumor-associated blood clones were expanded more by durable-benefit patients at 3 weeks.

Unmatched junction bases numbered 3, after V lost 0 bases and J lost 3 bases. This CDR3 is 16 amino acids long. CDR1 is SGHNT, CDR2 YYREEE, per germline (reference sequence). This receptor was taken from a woman aged 70-85 years with urothelial cancer. Sample: PBMCs, taken around atezolizumab (anti-PD-L1) treatment. The chain carries TRBV5-4 and TRBJ2-3; 11 bases match TRBD2. The DNA of the CDR3 is TGTGCCAGCAGCTTGGACGCTAGCGGGAGGACAGATACGCAGTATTTT. It encodes CASSLDASGRTDTQYF.